The clone carrying this TCR beta chain was counted at least ten times. The antigen is undetermined. Each CDR3 protein gets one entry after TCRdb re-called the multiplex PCR reads with MiXCR. The sample includes about 180,000 distinct CDR3 sequences, 33% of them seen just once. The sample originates from a study of breast tumors, draining lymph nodes, adjacent tissues. Samples came from axillary lymph nodes draining the breast cancer. Study observations and caveats: Findings are consistent with lymph node origin and intratumoral expansion of most tumor T cells. Luminal-like breast cancer showed significantly greater tumor-nontumor repertoire similarity than basal-like breast cancer did. Tumor TCR diversity was below lymph nodes but above nontumor tissue.

The CDR3 length is 12 residues. Germline CDR1 and CDR2: DFQATT and SNEGSKA (reference sequence). The V and J ends lost 6 bases and 6 bases respectively, with 15 bases between them. The material sequenced was axillary lymph node tissue. V is TRBV20-1 and J is TRBJ2-7; D is undetermined. The TCR sequence derives from a female donor with breast cancer. Some clones in this sample may be carry-over from other donors' samples. The CDR3 DNA is TGCAGTGCCAAGAGAAGGGTGGGCGAGCAGTACTTC. Translated, it gives CSAKRRVGEQYF.